The next 6 T cell receptor beta chains were all read from a single sample in a study of T-cell memory formation after mild COVID-19. One entry per CDR3 protein results from TCRdb running MiXCR on the 5' RACE reads. The data contain about 320,000 distinct CDR3 sequences, roughly 13% of them seen just once; the ten biggest clones take up around 20%. Sequencing was done on a sample of PBMCs or a T cell subset sorted from them (not recorded which). These receptor sequences come from a man aged 18 to 35 who had mild COVID-19 (a few samples of this study predate the infection). Cell type and time point are not known.

The J gene is TRBJ1-1, the V gene TRBV27; D remains unclear. CDR3 length: 14 residues. Germline CDR1 and CDR2: MNHEY and SMNVEV (reference sequence). V was cut by 4 bases and J by 1 base, with 10 bases left in between. The CDR3, as DNA: TGTGCCAGCAGTTGGGGTAACAGGAACACTGAAGCTTTCTTT. Protein: CASSWGNRNTEAFF.

In this sample, this clonotype turned up many times. This sequence joins TRBV5-1 and TRBJ2-3; 12 bases are shared with TRBD2. CDR3 size: 16 residues. With 4 bases clipped from V and 5 bases from J, the junction kept 8 bases outside the gene matches. Per germline, CDR1 SGHRS and CDR2 YFSETQ. The CDR3 nucleotides read TGCGCCAGCAGCCGTCTAGCGGGGGGGCCTGGAGATACGCAGTATTTT. This gives the protein CASSRLAGGPGDTQYF.

The chain couples TRBV5-1 to TRBJ2-2; D remains ambiguous. CDR1 is SGHRS, CDR2 YFSETQ, per germline. Trimming removed 0 bases from V and 5 bases from J, with 8 bases in between. This CDR3 region has 14 residues. CDR3 bases: TGCGCCAGCAGCTTGGGAGCTGGGACCGGGGAGCTGTTTTTT. Translating it yields CASSLGAGTGELFF.

This clonotype occurred a few times. This chain uses TRBV7-9 with TRBJ2-1; TRBD2 matches at 9 bases. V shed 5 bases and J 6 bases; nucleotides not matched to a gene: 8. CDR1 and CDR2 (germline): SEHNR, FQNEAQ (reference sequence). This CDR3 contains 15 residues. CDR3 sequence: CASSLARAGGNEQFF. In DNA form, the CDR3 reads TGTGCCAGCAGCCTCGCCCGAGCGGGGGGCAATGAGCAGTTCTTC.

The chain links TRBV3-1 to TRBJ2-1, with TRBD2 matching over 12 bases. The ends lost 3 bases at V and 9 bases at J; junction bases unmatched: 3. Germline V CDR1 and CDR2: LGHDT, YNNKEL (reference sequence). The CDR3 is 14 amino acids. CDR3 in amino acids: CASSHGLAGFEQFF. The CDR3 nucleotides are TGTGCCAGCAGCCATGGACTAGCGGGGTTTGAGCAGTTCTTC.

V and J are TRBV29-1 and TRBJ1-1; tentative D call: TRBD1 (5 bases). Germline V gene data show CDR1 as SQVTM and CDR2 as ANQGSEA. The CDR3 extends over 15 amino acids. Between the trimmed V and J ends, which lost 0 bases and 1 base, there was a span of 12 bases. The CDR3 loop is CSVEDVGRENTEAFF. For the CDR3, the DNA is TGCAGCGTTGAAGACGTCGGCAGGGAGAACACTGAAGCTTTCTTT.